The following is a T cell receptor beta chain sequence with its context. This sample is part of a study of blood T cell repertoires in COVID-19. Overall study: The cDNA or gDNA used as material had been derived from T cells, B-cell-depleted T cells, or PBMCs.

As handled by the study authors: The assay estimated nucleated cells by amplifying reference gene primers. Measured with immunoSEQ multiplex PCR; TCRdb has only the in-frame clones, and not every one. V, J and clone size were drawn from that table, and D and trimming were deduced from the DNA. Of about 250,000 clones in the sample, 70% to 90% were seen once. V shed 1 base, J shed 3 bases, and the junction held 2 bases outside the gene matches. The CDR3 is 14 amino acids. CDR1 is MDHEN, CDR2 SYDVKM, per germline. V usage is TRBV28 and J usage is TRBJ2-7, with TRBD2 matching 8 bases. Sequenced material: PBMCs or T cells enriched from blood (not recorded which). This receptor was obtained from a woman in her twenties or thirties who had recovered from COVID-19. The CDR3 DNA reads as TGTGCCAGCAGTTTATCGGGGGGGGTCTACGAGCAGTACTTC. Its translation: CASSLSGGVYEQYF.